The next 21 T cell receptor beta chains were all read from a single sample in a study of beta chain features in type 1 diabetes. Isolated RNA was reverse transcribed in full, so expressed TCRB transcripts were sequenced. Profiled with immunoSEQ multiplex PCR; TCRdb holds only in-frame clones, not every one. The sample lists under 90,000 clones, about 32% seen once, with 0.4% to 0.55% in the top ten. Sequencing was performed on stem cell memory CD4+ T cells from blood. Receptors were obtained from a woman aged 18-29 years in good health.

In this sample, this clone turned up many times. This chain uses TRBV29-1 with TRBJ2-7; 9 bases match TRBD1. The germline V gene encodes CDR1 SQVTM and CDR2 ANQGSEA. V lost 6 bases and J lost 3; bases outside the gene matches: 3. This CDR3 comprises 12 residues. CDR3 sequence reads: CSVGQGDYEQYF. In nucleotides, the CDR3 is TGCAGCGTGGGACAGGGAGACTACGAGCAGTACTTC.

This clone was detected only a few times. The chain joins TRBV19 to TRBJ2-3, with 7 positions matching TRBD1. V shed 1 base and J 0 bases; nucleotides not matched to a gene: 4. This CDR3 has 16 amino acids. CDR1 and CDR2 (germline): LNHDA, SQIVND (reference sequence). The CDR3 coding sequence is TGTGCCAGTAGTATAGCTCGAGGGGGCAGCACAGATACGCAGTATTTT. It codes for CASSIARGGSTDTQYF.

This clone was seen a few times. The chain employs TRBV5-1 and TRBJ2-7; TRBD1 agrees at 10 bases. Losses at the gene ends were 4 bases for V and 6 bases for J; bases not matched to a gene: 10. The CDR3 consists of 15 residues. In germline, CDR1 is SGHRS, CDR2 YFSETQ. In DNA form, the CDR3 reads TGCGCCAGCAGCCCCGCGGGACAGGGGTTATTCGAGCAGTACTTC. Translated, it gives CASSPAGQGLFEQYF.

The chain links TRBV19 to TRBJ2-5, with a tentative D call TRBD1 (6 bases). Trimming shortened V by 6 bases and J by 2 bases, and 13 bases separated the two germline ends. Germline V gives CDR1 LNHDA, CDR2 SQIVND (reference sequence). There are 14 residues in the CDR3. The DNA of the CDR3 is TGTGCCAGTAGATCAGCCGGGACACAAGAGACCCAGTACTTC. Protein sequence: CASRSAGTQETQYF.

The chain recombines TRBV5-1 with TRBJ2-1, with a tentative D call TRBD2 (6 bases). The V end lost 2 bases, the J end lost 8 bases, and 14 bases lay between the germline ends. The CDR3 loop spans 14 amino acids. The germline CDR1 and CDR2 sequences are SGHRS and YFSETQ. This chain's CDR3 is CASSFKRLVDEQFF. CDR3 sequence (DNA): TGCGCCAGCAGCTTTAAGAGACTAGTGGATGAGCAGTTCTTC.

This clone came up once. The chain couples TRBV5-1 to TRBJ2-7; weak D call: TRBD1 (6 bases). Trimming removed 5 bases from V and 6 bases from J, with 18 bases in between. Per the germline V gene, CDR1 is SGHRS and CDR2 is YFSETQ. CDR3 size: 14 residues. The CDR3 sequence: CASSLIQGEGEQYF. DNA of the CDR3: TGCGCCAGCAGTCTGATACAGGGAGAGGGCGAGCAGTACTTC.

This chain joins TRBV21-1 and TRBJ2-3; the table's D call of TRBD1 was not tested on the DNA. TRBV21-1 is a listed pseudogene. This CDR3 region has 16 residues. CDR3 sequence reads: CASSKLGAGGADTQYF. CDR3 DNA: TGTGCCAGCAGCAAGTTGGGGGCAGGGGGAGCAGATACGCAGTATTTT.

This clone was counted only a few times. Other DNA sequences in the sample encode the same CDR3. The J gene is TRBJ2-7, the V gene TRBV18, with D unresolved. Trimming shortened V by 3 bases and J by 0 bases, and 6 bases separated the two germline ends. The CDR3 extends over 13 amino acids. The germline gives CDR1 KGHSH, CDR2 LQKENI. DNA for the CDR3: TGTGCCAGCTCACCGCCCAGCTCCTACGAGCAGTACTTC. As protein: CASSPPSSYEQYF.

V usage is TRBV7-2 and J usage is TRBJ2-5, with D maybe TRBD1 (5 bases). The ends were cut back, 5 bases at V and 5 bases at J, with 12 bases in the middle. Per the germline V gene, CDR1 is SGHTA and CDR2 is FQGNSA. The length of the CDR3 is 13 residues. The CDR3 bases are TGTGCCAGCAGCCCACAGGTTCTCGAGACCCAGTACTTC. This gives the protein CASSPQVLETQYF.

The V gene is TRBV19, the J gene TRBJ1-5; D possibly corresponds to TRBD1 (5 bases). This CDR3 contains 15 residues. Germline lookup yields CDR1 LNHDA and CDR2 SQIVND (reference sequence). V lost 8 bases to trimming and J lost 6 bases, with 20 bases between them. The CDR3 DNA reads as TGTGCCAGTCGAGGCCAGACTTGGGGGGGTCAGCCCCAGCATTTT. Translating it yields CASRGQTWGGQPQHF.

This rearrangement joins TRBV9 to TRBJ2-3, with 7 bases that match TRBD1. With V trimmed by 2 bases and J by 4 bases, 1 base remained unmatched. The CDR3 is 13 residues long. Germline values: CDR1 SGDLS, CDR2 YYNGEE. The CDR3 nucleotides read TGTGCCAGCAGCGTCCAGGGGGCAGATACGCAGTATTTT. Its protein is CASSVQGADTQYF.

This clone appeared a few times. Here the CDR3 DNA reads TGTGCCAGCAGCAGGCAGGCCCAACCGAATCAGCCCCAGCATTTT. It yields the protein CASSRQAQPNQPQHF. The chain carries TRBV2 and TRBJ1-5; D uncertain. Germline CDR1 and CDR2: SNHLY and FYNNEI. This CDR3 spans 15 amino acids. With 6 bases removed from V and 4 bases from J, the gap between germline ends came to 16 bases. Looking up the rest from reference TRBV2 and TRBJ1-5 gives the full variable domain: EPEVTQTPSHQVTQMGQEVILRCVPISNHLYFYWYRQILGQKVEFLVSFYNNEISEKSEIFDDQFSVERPDGSNFTLKIRSTKLEDSAMYFCASSRQAQPNQPQHFGDGTRLSIL.

This rearrangement joins TRBV2 to TRBJ1-2; D might be TRBD1 (5 bases). The CDR3 runs 12 residues. CDR1 is SNHLY and CDR2 is FYNNEI in the germline V gene. Trimming cost V 3 bases and J 7 bases, with 9 bases left between them. The CDR3 here is CASSDQGSGYTF. The CDR3 DNA follows: TGTGCCAGCAGTGACCAGGGTTCTGGCTACACCTTC.

The gene calls are TRBV6-5 and TRBJ1-2; D possibly corresponds to TRBD1 (6 bases). Deletions cut 8 bases from V and 4 bases from J, with 17 bases between. Germline CDR1 is MNHEY and CDR2 is SVGAGI. The CDR3 runs to 14 residues. CDR3 in amino acids: CASGGGLASYGYTF. The CDR3, as DNA: TGTGCCAGCGGGGGGGGCCTGGCTAGCTATGGCTACACCTTC.

The table lists this clone with a few counts. The genes are TRBV30 and TRBJ2-3, with D possibly matching TRBD2 (6 bases). Germline values: CDR1 GTSNPN, CDR2 SVGIG (reference sequence). V dropped 4 bases and J dropped 4 bases, with 15 bases sitting between them. The CDR3 has 14 residues. In DNA form, the CDR3 reads TGTGCCTGGACAAACACCGGCGGGGCAGATACGCAGTATTTT. It specifies CAWTNTGGADTQYF.

The CDR3 protein is CASALGTSTDTQYF. CDR3 coding DNA: TGTGCTAGTGCCCTCGGGACTTCCACAGATACGCAGTATTTT. The rearrangement uses TRBV12-5 and TRBJ2-3; perhaps TRBD2 as D (6 bases). Germline lookup yields CDR1 LGHNT and CDR2 FRNRAP. The length of the CDR3 is 14 residues. Trimming shortened V by 7 bases and J by 2 bases, and 13 bases separated the two germline ends. The complete variable domain, with remaining parts taken from reference TRBV12-5 and TRBJ2-3, reads DARVTQTPRHKVTEMGQEVTMRCQPILGHNTVFWYRQTMMQGLELLAYFRNRAPLDDSGMPKDRFSAEMPDATLATLKIQPSEPRDSAVYFCASALGTSTDTQYFGPGTRLTVL.

The chain couples TRBV7-3 to TRBJ2-1; 12 nucleotides agree with TRBD2. The CDR3 has 16 residues. The germline gives CDR1 SGHTA, CDR2 FQGTGA. After removal of 4 bases from V and 10 bases from J, the junction contained 11 bases not matched to a gene. DNA of the CDR3: TGTGCCAGCAGCTCGACTAGCGGGGGCGCCTTGGGAGAGCAGTTCTTC. Encoded protein: CASSSTSGGALGEQFF.

V and J are TRBV29-1 and TRBJ1-2, with 9 bases aligning to TRBD1. V shed 3 bases, J shed 8 bases, and the junction held 7 bases outside the gene matches. The CDR3 is 13 amino acids. Germline CDR1 reads SQVTM; CDR2 reads ANQGSEA. The CDR3 DNA reads as TGCAGCGTTGATATGGGACAGGGTGACGGCTACACCTTC. Protein product: CSVDMGQGDGYTF.

V and J are TRBV2 and TRBJ2-1; 9 nucleotides align to TRBD2. The CDR3 consists of 14 residues. Germline assignment: CDR1 SNHLY and CDR2 FYNNEI. V was clipped by 3 bases and J by 9 bases; unmatched bases: 6. The CDR3, as DNA: TGTGCCAGCAGTGATAGGGGGCGGGGGGGTGAGCAGTTCTTC. Protein sequence: CASSDRGRGGEQFF.

The chain couples TRBV11-2 to TRBJ2-1, with D maybe TRBD2 (5 bases). The CDR3 has 16 amino acids. From germline, CDR1 is SGHAT and CDR2 FQNNGV. Trimming stripped 6 bases from V and 6 bases from J, with 21 bases between. As DNA, the CDR3 is TGTGCCAGCAGTGCCGATTTAGCGCGCGCTACCAATGAGCAGTTCTTC. This translates into CASSADLARATNEQFF.

This clone showed up many times. The rearrangement joins TRBV7-2 to TRBJ2-5; TRBD2 aligns across 7 bases. Germline V CDR1 and CDR2: SGHTA, FQGNSA. Germline trimming cut 2 bases from V and 5 bases from J; bases unmatched to any gene: 5. CDR3 length equals 14 residues. CDR3 amino acids: CASSLRTRAETQYF. CDR3 DNA: TGTGCCAGCAGCTTAAGGACTAGGGCGGAGACCCAGTACTTC.